The next 9 T cell receptor beta chains were all read from a single sample in a study of T cells in Graves' hyperthyroidism and ophthalmopathy. Authors of the study amplified TCR beta CDR3 regions from RNA transcripts. Using the HTBI primer set, a first-round RT-PCR was run on the TCR CDR3. TCRdb analysed the multiplex PCR reads with MiXCR anew, one entry per CDR3 protein. The table has 800,000 or so distinct CDR3 sequences, 35% to 45% seen once. The sample comprised blood. Every receptor here comes from a man aged 18 to 35 with Graves' hyperthyroidism.

This clonotype appeared many times. The chain links TRBV9 to TRBJ1-1, with 7 bases aligning to TRBD1. Germline CDR1 SGDLS, CDR2 YYNGEE. Trimming at V came to 4 bases and at J to 4 bases, leaving 10 bases not matched to a gene. There are 15 residues in the CDR3. CDR3 DNA: TGTGCCAGCAGCCCTCAGACAGGGTGGGCCACTGAAGCTTTCTTT. This encodes CASSPQTGWATEAFF.

The chain has TRBV2 and TRBJ1-2; no clear D gene. V lost 8 bases and J 8 bases, leaving 18 bases between the germline ends. The CDR3 runs 13 residues. Germline CDR1 and CDR2: SNHLY and FYNNEI. The CDR3 DNA reads TGTGCCAGCCCTTTAGGGAAGCAGCGAGGCTACACCTTC. This codes for CASPLGKQRGYTF.

The sample holds one count of this clonotype. The chain uses TRBV7-9 and TRBJ2-2; 8 bases are shared with TRBD2. V dropped 7 bases and J dropped 7; count of bases not matched to a gene: 11. Germline V gene data show CDR1 as SEHNR and CDR2 as FQNEAQ (reference sequence). The CDR3 totals 15 residues. The CDR3 DNA sequence: TGTGCCAGCATATTAGGACTAGCTGTTCACGGGGAGCTGTTTTTT. This translates into CASILGLAVHGELFF. The whole variable domain, filled in from reference TRBV7-9 and TRBJ2-2, reads DTGVSQNPRHKITKRGQNVTFRCDPISEHNRLYWYRQTLGQGPEFLTYFQNEAQLEKSRLLSDRFSAERPKGSFSTLEIQRTEQGDSAMYLCASILGLAVHGELFFGEGSRLTVL.

The chain combines TRBV2 with TRBJ2-2, with 9 bases identical to TRBD1. The CDR3 runs 15 residues. Trimming at V came to 5 bases and at J to 7 bases, leaving 8 bases not matched to a gene. Per the germline V gene, CDR1 is SNHLY and CDR2 is FYNNEI. Here the CDR3 reads CASSWGQGVSGELFF. Written as DNA, the CDR3 is TGTGCCAGCAGTTGGGGACAGGGAGTTAGCGGGGAGCTGTTTTTT.

This clonotype was detected many times. One end of the junction is discordant with germline, which a read error may explain. The chain has TRBV15 and TRBJ1-2; D possibly corresponds to TRBD1 (5 bases). This CDR3 contains 15 residues. The germline CDR1 and CDR2 sequences are LNHNV and YYDKDF (reference sequence). The CDR3 nucleotides are TGTGCCACCAGCAGAAGACAGAGAGCTAACTATGACTACACCTTC. Protein sequence: CATSRRQRANYDYTF.

This clonotype was seen only a few times. This chain uses TRBV19 with TRBJ2-7; D ambiguous. This CDR3 has 13 residues. The germline V and J ends were trimmed by 9 bases and 0 bases, with 12 bases remaining between them. CDR1 and CDR2 from the germline V gene are LNHDA and SQIVND (reference sequence). This CDR3 is CASNGDGSYEQYF. DNA of the CDR3: TGTGCCAGCAACGGCGACGGCTCCTACGAGCAGTACTTC.

This clonotype was seen a handful of times. The chain is built from TRBV7-2 and TRBJ2-7; 9 bases fit TRBD2. The CDR3 is 18 residues long. Germline V gives CDR1 SGHTA, CDR2 FQGNSA. V was clipped by 1 base and J by 5 bases; unmatched bases: 15. The CDR3 reads CASSLVGSLAGEADEQYF. The CDR3 bases are TGTGCCAGCAGCTTAGTCGGTTCGTTAGCGGGAGAGGCGGACGAGCAGTACTTC.

The count of this clonotype is one. The chain is built from TRBV12-5 and TRBJ1-1, with D maybe TRBD1 (5 bases). CDR1 is LGHNT and CDR2 is FRNRAP in the germline V gene. With 1 base removed from V and 6 bases from J, the gap between germline ends came to 12 bases. The CDR3 is 14 amino acids. The DNA of the CDR3 is TGTGCTAGTGGTTTGGACACCGGGGGGGCTGAAGCTTTCTTT. Its translation is CASGLDTGGAEAFF.

On this clonotype: An end of the junction does not agree with germline; a read error may underlie this. The chain combines TRBV5-1 with TRBJ1-5; D unresolved. This CDR3 is built from 16 residues. Germline V gene sequence: CDR1 SGHRS, CDR2 YFSETQ. CDR3 DNA: TGTGCCAGCAGCGCGATGATAAGTGGTAGCAATCAGCCCCAGCATTTT. Its translation is CASSAMISGSNQPQHF. Full variable domain (rest looked up from reference TRBV5-1 and TRBJ1-5): KAGVTQTPRYLIKTRGQQVTLSCSPISGHRSVSWYQQTPGQGLQFLFEYFSETQRNKGNFPGRFSGRQFSNSRSEMNVSTLELGDSALYLCASSAMISGSNQPQHFGDGTRLSIL.